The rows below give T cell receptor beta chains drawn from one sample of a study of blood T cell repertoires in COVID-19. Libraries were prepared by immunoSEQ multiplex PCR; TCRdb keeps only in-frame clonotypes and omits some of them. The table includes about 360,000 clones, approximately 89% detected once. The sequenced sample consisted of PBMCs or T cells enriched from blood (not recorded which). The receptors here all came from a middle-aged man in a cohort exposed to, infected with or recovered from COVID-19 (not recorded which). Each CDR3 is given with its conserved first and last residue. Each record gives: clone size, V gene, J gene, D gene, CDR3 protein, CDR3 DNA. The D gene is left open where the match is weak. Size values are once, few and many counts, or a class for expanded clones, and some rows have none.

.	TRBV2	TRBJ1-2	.	CASSARSLYTF	TGTGCCAGCAGTGCAAGGAGTCTATACACCTTC
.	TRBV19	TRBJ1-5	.	CASSMFHRASNQPQHF	TGTGCCAGTAGTATGTTTCACAGGGCAAGCAATCAGCCCCAGCATTTT
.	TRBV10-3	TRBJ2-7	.	CAISESSPGSGGYEQYF	TGTGCCATCAGTGAGTCGTCTCCGGGTAGCGGCGGCTACGAGCAGTACTTC
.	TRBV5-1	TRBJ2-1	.	CASSSALSGSGGEQFF	TGCGCCAGCAGCTCTGCCCTTAGTGGATCGGGTGGTGAGCAGTTCTTC
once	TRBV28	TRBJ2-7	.	CASSSIISYRGNYEQYF	TGTGCCAGCAGTTCTATCATCTCGTATCGGGGAAACTACGAGCAGTACTTC
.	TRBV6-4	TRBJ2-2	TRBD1	CASSVDRVNTGELFF	TGTGCCAGCAGTGTGGACAGGGTGAACACCGGGGAGCTGTTTTTT
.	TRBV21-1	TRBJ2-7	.	CAPPLPALAGSYEQYF	TGTGCCCCTCCACTCCCGGCGCTAGCGGGTTCCTACGAGCAGTACTTC
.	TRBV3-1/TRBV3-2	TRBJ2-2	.	CASSHTLGRNTGELFF	TGTGCCAGCAGCCATACACTAGGGAGGAACACCGGGGAGCTGTTTTTT
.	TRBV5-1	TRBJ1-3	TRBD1	CASSLATGEGNTIYF	TGCGCCAGCAGCTTGGCGACAGGGGAGGGAAACACCATATATTTT
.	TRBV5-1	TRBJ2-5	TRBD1	CASSYASTGAETQYF	TGCGCCAGCAGCTACGCATCGACAGGGGCAGAGACCCAGTACTTC
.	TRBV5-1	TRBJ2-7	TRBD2	CASSPAGGASYEQYF	TGCGCCAGCAGCCCGGCGGGAGGTGCCTCCTACGAGCAGTACTTC
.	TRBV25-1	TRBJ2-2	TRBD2	CATGEGLAGTGELFF	TGTGCCACCGGGGAAGGCCTAGCGGGGACCGGGGAGCTGTTTTTT
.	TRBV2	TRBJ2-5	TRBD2	CAGGEGETQYF	TGTGCCGGCGGGGAGGGAGAGACCCAGTACTTC
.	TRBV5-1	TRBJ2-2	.	CASSLAGGRSYTGELFF	TGCGCCAGCAGCTTGGCCGGGGGGCGGTCCTACACCGGGGAGCTGTTTTTT
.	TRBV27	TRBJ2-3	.	CASSLGGRIQDTQYF	TGTGCCAGCAGTTTGGGAGGCCGAATACAGGATACGCAGTATTTT